This T cell receptor (beta chain) came from a study of T-cell memory formation after mild COVID-19. Study information: For the most part, TCR clusters were specific to one donor.

Study-wide findings and caveats: Later expanders leaned toward CD4+, whereas clones contracting from day 15 to 85 were balanced CD4/CD8. Clones that contracted clustered mainly in CM and EM if CD4+ and in EMRA if CD8+.

5'RACE with constant-segment primers built TCRalpha and TCRbeta cDNA libraries with UMIs. TCRdb itself ran the 5' RACE reads through MiXCR, one entry per CDR3 protein. This sample yields approximately 580,000 distinct CDR3 sequences, of which approximately 20% are seen a single time; roughly an eighth belongs to the top ten. In the case of this clonotype: No antigen is known for it.

This clonotype was sampled from an adult woman who had mild COVID-19 (a few samples of this study predate the infection). Cell type and time point are not known. Sequencing input: PBMCs or a T cell subset sorted from them (not recorded which).

The CDR3 here is CASSQGRDLNEQFF. The CDR3 DNA sequence: TGCGCCAGCAGCCAAGGGAGGGATTTGAATGAGCAGTTCTTC. V usage is TRBV4-1 and J usage is TRBJ2-1; a possible D gene is TRBD2 (6 bases). The V end lost 1 base, the J end lost 7 bases, and 11 bases lay between the germline ends. Germline CDR1 reads MGHRA; CDR2 reads YSYEKL. The CDR3 length is 14 residues.